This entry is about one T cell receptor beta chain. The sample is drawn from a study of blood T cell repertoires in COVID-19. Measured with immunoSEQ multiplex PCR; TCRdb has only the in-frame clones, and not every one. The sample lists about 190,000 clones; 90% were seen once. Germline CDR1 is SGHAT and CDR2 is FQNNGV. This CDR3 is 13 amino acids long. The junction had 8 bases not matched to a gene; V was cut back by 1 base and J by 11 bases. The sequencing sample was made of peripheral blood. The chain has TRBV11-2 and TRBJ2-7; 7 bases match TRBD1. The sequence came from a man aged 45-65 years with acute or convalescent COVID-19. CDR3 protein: CASSLALQGKEYF. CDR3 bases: TGTGCCAGCAGCTTAGCCCTACAGGGGAAGGAGTACTTC.